This paragraph covers one TCR delta chain sequence. Its antigen is currently unknown. TCRdb lists the protein of a much larger clone for this DNA, which differs at residue 5, so this is likely a read error; the protein given here is translated from the DNA itself. TCRdb re-identified clones in the multiplex PCR reads via CATT. The sample lists 70,000 to 95,000 delta-chain clones, more than 1.4% occurring once. This sample is drawn from a study of γδ T cells in repeated Plasmodium falciparum infection. Looking at the study overall: The natural-infection arm compared Malian children under seasonal malaria with matched Australian children.

CDR1 is GEAIGNYY and CDR2 is EKD in the germline V gene. This CDR3 spans 19 amino acids. V was trimmed by 3 bases and J by 0 bases, leaving 17 bases between them. Flow sorting of PBMC yielded separate Vgamma9/Vdelta2+ and Vdelta2-negative gammadelta T cell populations for bulk repertoire analysis. Overall study findings and caveats: Donors in Mali lived in a small rural village, largely one ethnic group.

The receptor comes from a pool of human donors (malaria-infected and uninfected, not separated). The rearrangement joins TRDV2 to TRDJ3; possibly TRDD3 for D (6 bases). The J gene is absent in TCRdb and was assigned here via DNA matching to germline. Sequencing was done on a sample of gamma-delta T cells from blood. The CDR3 loop reads CACDAVVGASSWDTRQMFF. The CDR3 coding sequence is TGTGCCTGTGACGCCGTCGTGGGGGCAAGCTCCTGGGACACCCGACAGATGTTTTTC.